Below, one T cell receptor beta chain is given with its context. Its specificity is not known. The CDR3 length is 19 residues. Germline V gene sequence: CDR1 LGHDT, CDR2 YNNKEL (reference sequence). Reanalyzing the 5' RACE reads, TCRdb keeps one entry per CDR3 protein, without DNA. This sample's clone table lists roughly 120,000 distinct CDR3 sequences. These data belong to a study of T cells expressing NK-cell markers. As for the study in general: Most of the eight sequenced donors tested HCMV-seropositive; one tested seronegative.

Whole-study results and caveats: In a group of about six donors, dominant NKG2C+ clonotypes represented about 1.0-7.5% of CD8+ T cells. Several donors' CD3+CD56-NKG2C+ cells were dominated by the same clonotypes. Whether expanded NKG2C+ T cell clones recognized HCMV stayed uncertain.

This chain uses TRBV3-1 with TRBJ1-6; there is no DNA to check the TCRdb D call of TRBD1. Specimen: blood T cells: a sorted CD56 or NKG2C T cell subset, CD4+ or CD8+ T cells, or bulk PBMC T cells (not recorded which). The sequence derives from a woman between 18 and 70 years old in good health. CDR3 protein: CASSQDFPTGPIAYSPLHF.